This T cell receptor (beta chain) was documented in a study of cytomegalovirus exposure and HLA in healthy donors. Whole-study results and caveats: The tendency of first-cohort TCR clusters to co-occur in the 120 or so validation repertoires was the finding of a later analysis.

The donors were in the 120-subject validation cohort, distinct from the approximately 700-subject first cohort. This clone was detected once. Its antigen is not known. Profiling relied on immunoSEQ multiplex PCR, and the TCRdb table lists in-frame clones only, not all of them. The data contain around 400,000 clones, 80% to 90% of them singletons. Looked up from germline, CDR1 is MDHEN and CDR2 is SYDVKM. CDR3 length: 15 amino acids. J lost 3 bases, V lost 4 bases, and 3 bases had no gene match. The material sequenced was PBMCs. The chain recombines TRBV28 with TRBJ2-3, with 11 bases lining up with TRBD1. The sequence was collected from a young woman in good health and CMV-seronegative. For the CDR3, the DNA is TGTGCCAGCAGTTATGGGACAGGGGGGACAGATACGCAGTATTTT. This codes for CASSYGTGGTDTQYF.